One and the same sample provided the 29 T cell receptor beta chains below, sequenced in a study of blood T cell repertoires in COVID-19. Clones were read by immunoSEQ multiplex PCR, and TCRdb kept only the in-frame ones, dropping some. The data hold more than 100,000 clones, with roughly 91% observed a single time. The source material was peripheral blood. These TCRs come from a man aged 45-65 years with active or convalescent COVID-19.

The chain couples TRBV5-6 to TRBJ2-5; 9 bases align to TRBD1. J gave up 4 bases and V 4 bases, and 5 bases lay outside the gene matches. CDR3 length: 14 amino acids. Germline-derived CDR1 and CDR2 are SGHDT and YYEEEE. The CDR3 nucleotides read TGTGCCAGCAGCACGACAGGGGGTCCAGAGACCCAGTACTTC. It translates to CASSTTGGPETQYF.

The chain links TRBV10-3 to TRBJ1-5; the D gene is possibly TRBD1 (6 bases). The V and J ends lost 5 bases and 1 base respectively, with 9 bases between them. The CDR3 totals 14 residues. Germline-derived CDR1 and CDR2 are ENHRY and SYGVKD. CDR3 in amino acids: CAISRQESNQPQHF. The CDR3 DNA reads TGTGCCATCAGTCGACAGGAAAGCAATCAGCCCCAGCATTTT.

The CDR3 coding sequence is TGTGCCAGCAGTTTGGGGGGGGCAGGGGAAGGGGCTAACTATGGCTACACCTTC. It is translated as CASSLGGAGEGANYGYTF. The rearrangement uses TRBV27 and TRBJ1-2, with a tentative D call TRBD1 (6 bases). Trimming took 3 bases from V and 0 from J, leaving 20 bases between them. Germline CDR1 and CDR2: MNHEY and SMNVEV (reference sequence). The CDR3 runs 18 residues.

This chain links TRBV6-2 or TRBV6-3 with TRBJ2-7; D call uncertain. This CDR3 spans 13 amino acids. The V gene lost 2 bases and the J gene lost 2 bases, with 7 bases spanning the gap. From germline, CDR1 is MNHEY and CDR2 SVGEGT. The CDR3 DNA reads as TGTGCCAGCAGTTACCTGTCTACCTACGAGCAGTACTTC. This gives the protein CASSYLSTYEQYF.

The chain has TRBV5-1 and TRBJ2-3; D is unclear. The germline V and J ends were trimmed by 4 bases and 4 bases, with 22 bases remaining between them. The CDR3 contains 17 residues. The germline V gene has CDR1 SGHRS and CDR2 YFSETQ. In DNA form, the CDR3 reads TGCGCCAGCAGCACTGTCCCCTCCCCCGGAGTCGCAGATACGCAGTATTTT. This codes for CASSTVPSPGVADTQYF.

The chain joins TRBV2 to TRBJ2-1, with D unclear. The V end was cut by 4 bases, the J end by 7 bases, with 5 bases between. This CDR3 spans 11 amino acids. The V gene's germline CDR1 is SNHLY and CDR2 FYNNEI. As DNA, the CDR3 is TGTGCCAGCAGTGGTGAGAATGAGCAGTTCTTC. It yields the protein CASSGENEQFF. The whole variable domain, filled in from reference TRBV2 and TRBJ2-1, reads EPEVTQTPSHQVTQMGQEVILRCVPISNHLYFYWYRQILGQKVEFLVSFYNNEISEKSEIFDDQFSVERPDGSNFTLKIRSTKLEDSAMYFCASSGENEQFFGPGTRLTVL.

The rearrangement uses TRBV5-1 and TRBJ2-5; TRBD2 might be the D (6 bases). Between the trimmed V and J ends, which lost 4 bases and 3 bases, there was a span of 16 bases. The CDR3 is made up of 15 amino acids. Germline V gene lookup returns CDR1 SGHRS and CDR2 YFSETQ. The DNA for the CDR3 is TGCGCCAGCAGCCCCGACCCGGGGAGGAAAGAGACCCAGTACTTC. Translation: CASSPDPGRKETQYF.

The chain carries TRBV7-9 and TRBJ2-7, with TRBD1 as a possible D gene (5 bases). Germline V gene data show CDR1 as SEHNR and CDR2 as FQNEAQ (reference sequence). There are 14 residues in the CDR3. Trimming stripped 3 bases from V and 1 base from J, with 10 bases between. Written as DNA, the CDR3 is TGTGCCAGCAGCTTCCATGCAGGGTCCTACGAGCAGTACTTC. Amino acids: CASSFHAGSYEQYF.

The chain combines TRBV10-3 with TRBJ2-6; 8 bases agree with TRBD1. Germline CDR1 reads ENHRY; CDR2 reads SYGVKD. The CDR3 consists of 18 residues. V was clipped by 2 bases and J by 0 bases; unmatched bases: 6. The CDR3 nucleotides are TGTGCCATCAGTGAGGAGGCAGGGGGCGTCTCTGGGGCCAACGTCCTGACTTTC. Translating it yields CAISEEAGGVSGANVLTF.

The chain is built from TRBV5-6 and TRBJ2-3; TRBD1 matches at 11 bases. The CDR3 is 15 amino acids. V lost 4 bases and J lost 2; bases outside the gene matches: 3. Germline V gene lookup returns CDR1 SGHDT and CDR2 YYEEEE. In DNA, the CDR3 is TGTGCCAGCAGCCGGACAGGGGGCAACACAGATACGCAGTATTTT. Residues: CASSRTGGNTDTQYF.

CDR3 loop: CASSELQGSGNTIYF. The CDR3 coding sequence is TGTGCCAGCAGTGAACTCCAGGGCTCTGGAAACACCATATATTTT. The rearrangement uses TRBV6-1 and TRBJ1-3; TRBD1 might be the D (5 bases). Trimming removed 2 bases from V and 0 bases from J, with 8 bases in between. This CDR3 region has 15 residues. Germline-derived CDR1 and CDR2 are MNHNS and SASEGT.

This chain joins TRBV19 and TRBJ2-7, with D unresolved. V was shortened by 3 bases and J by 1 base, with 13 bases between the two germline ends. Germline V gives CDR1 LNHDA, CDR2 SQIVND (reference sequence). This CDR3 has 15 amino acids. CDR3 region: CASSMSTEESYEQYF. The CDR3 bases are TGTGCCAGTAGTATGTCAACCGAGGAGTCCTACGAGCAGTACTTC.

V and J are TRBV30 and TRBJ2-3, with D possibly TRBD1 on 7 matching bases. Trimming removed 4 bases from V and 3 bases from J, with 14 bases in between. Germline V gene sequence: CDR1 GTSNPN, CDR2 SVGIG (reference sequence). The CDR3 is made up of 14 amino acids. Written as DNA, the CDR3 is TGTGCCTGGACTCCAGGGGGGCAGACAGATACGCAGTATTTT. Amino acid sequence: CAWTPGGQTDTQYF.

The gene calls are TRBV10-3 and TRBJ2-1; TRBD1 matches at 10 bases. The CDR3 totals 17 residues. V lost 4 bases, J lost 4 bases, and 10 bases stayed unmatched. In germline, CDR1 is ENHRY, CDR2 SYGVKD. CDR3 sequence (DNA): TGTGCCATCAGTGCCGGGACCGGGACAGGGGATTACAATGAGCAGTTCTTC. Protein: CAISAGTGTGDYNEQFF.

The J gene is TRBJ2-7, the V gene TRBV19, with 7 bases fitting TRBD1. V lost 5 bases to trimming and J lost 3 bases; unmatched junction nucleotides: 4. This CDR3 spans 13 amino acids. Germline loops: CDR1 LNHDA, CDR2 SQIVND (reference sequence). The CDR3 DNA is TGTGCCAGTAGTTCCGGGACAGTCTACGAGCAGTACTTC. The encoded protein is CASSSGTVYEQYF. Based on the CDR3 plus reference TRBV19 and TRBJ2-7, the full variable domain is DGGITQSPKYLFRKEGQNVTLSCEQNLNHDAMYWYRQDPGQGLRLIYYSQIVNDFQKGDIAEGYSVSREKKESFPLTVTSAQKNPTAFYLCASSSGTVYEQYFGPGTRLTVT.

The CDR3 loop reads CASSPGGSSNQPQHF. The CDR3 bases are TGTGCCAGCAGCCCAGGGGGATCCAGCAATCAGCCCCAGCATTTT. The chain is built from TRBV4-2 and TRBJ1-5; TRBD1 matches at 7 bases. CDR1 and CDR2 from the germline V gene are LGHNA and YNFKEQ. The CDR3 has 15 residues. V was clipped by 4 bases and J by 1 base; unmatched bases: 4.

The rearrangement joins TRBV27 to TRBJ2-7, with TRBD1 as a possible D gene (6 bases). This CDR3 spans 16 amino acids. Germline loops: CDR1 MNHEY, CDR2 SMNVEV (reference sequence). V shed 5 bases and J shed 4 bases, with 21 bases lying between them. The CDR3 region has the DNA TGTGCCAGCAGTCCCCCCGACAGGCATCAGTCGTACGAGCAGTACTTC. The encoded protein is CASSPPDRHQSYEQYF.

The CDR3 bases are TGTGCCAGCAGTTCCGTCGGAGATTACAATGAGCAGTTCTTC. This gives the protein CASSSVGDYNEQFF. The chain is built from TRBV6-5 and TRBJ2-1; D is ambiguous. The V end was cut by 4 bases, the J end by 4 bases, with 11 bases between. The CDR3 is made up of 14 amino acids. Germline CDR1 and CDR2: MNHEY and SVGAGI.

This clone was recorded once. V gene TRBV2 combines with J gene TRBJ1-5, with a tentative D call TRBD1 (6 bases). The CDR3 runs 15 residues. Germline CDR1 is SNHLY and CDR2 is FYNNEI. Trimming stripped 4 bases from V and 4 bases from J, with 14 bases between. The CDR3 here is CASSVLDSINQPQHF. The CDR3 nucleotides are TGTGCCAGCAGTGTTTTGGACAGCATTAATCAGCCCCAGCATTTT.

This chain joins TRBV5-8 and TRBJ2-6; D unclear. Looked up from germline, CDR1 is SGHTS and CDR2 is YDEGEE. With 1 base removed from V and 3 bases from J, the gap between germline ends came to 8 bases. The CDR3 is 15 amino acids. CDR3 nucleotides: TGTGCCAGCAGCTTGCCCGTGAGTGGGGCCAACGTCCTGACTTTC. Translation gives CASSLPVSGANVLTF.

This sequence joins TRBV6-5 and TRBJ1-4; D perhaps matches TRBD1 (6 bases). This CDR3 comprises 14 residues. V shed 7 bases and J shed 8 bases, with 17 bases lying between them. Germline-derived CDR1 and CDR2 are MNHEY and SVGAGI. CDR3 nucleotide sequence: TGTGCCAGCATGAAGGGCGGGGGGGGCGAAAAACTGTTTTTT. Protein: CASMKGGGGEKLFF.

The chain has TRBV19 and TRBJ1-1; D is ambiguous. Germline V gives CDR1 LNHDA, CDR2 SQIVND (reference sequence). V was cut by 1 base and J by 0 bases, with 6 bases left in between. The CDR3 length is 14 residues. The CDR3, as DNA: TGTGCCAGTAGTATAGCAGCGATGAACACTGAAGCTTTCTTT. This translates into CASSIAAMNTEAFF.

V gene TRBV19 combines with J gene TRBJ1-1; TRBD1 matches at 8 bases. The CDR3 spans 15 residues. Germline CDR1 and CDR2: LNHDA and SQIVND (reference sequence). V dropped 3 bases and J dropped 5; count of bases not matched to a gene: 8. CDR3 nucleotide sequence: TGTGCCAGTAGTATGGTGGGACAGGCGAATACTGAAGCTTTCTTT. This codes for CASSMVGQANTEAFF.

This clone was recorded only once. The rearrangement links TRBV7-8 to TRBJ1-3; D possibly corresponds to TRBD1 (6 bases). The germline V gene has CDR1 SGHVS and CDR2 FQNEAQ. This CDR3 has 16 residues. Trimming removed 4 bases from V and 0 bases from J, with 13 bases in between. CDR3 nucleotide sequence: TGTGCCAGCAGCTCGTATACAGGGAACTCTGGAAACACCATATATTTT. This translates into CASSSYTGNSGNTIYF.

The rearrangement links TRBV9 to TRBJ2-5; TRBD2 aligns across 8 bases. CDR1 and CDR2 from the germline V gene are SGDLS and YYNGEE. CDR3 length: 16 residues. V dropped 6 bases and J dropped 5; count of bases not matched to a gene: 15. The CDR3 here is CASNRGVGGGYETQYF. DNA for the CDR3: TGTGCCAGCAATCGTGGCGTGGGCGGGGGGTATGAGACCCAGTACTTC.

The V and J genes are TRBV19 and TRBJ2-1; 12 positions match TRBD2. Germline loops: CDR1 LNHDA, CDR2 SQIVND (reference sequence). J gave up 4 bases and V 2 bases, and 9 bases lay outside the gene matches. The CDR3 spans 18 residues. CDR3 DNA: TGTGCCAGTAGTATACTCCCTAGCGGGAGGGCACTATACAATGAGCAGTTCTTC. This sequence encodes CASSILPSGRALYNEQFF.

The CDR3 DNA reads as TGTGCCAGTAGTCCCGACCAGGGGGCCGGCGATGGCTACACCTTC. Protein: CASSPDQGAGDGYTF. V is TRBV19 and J is TRBJ1-2; 8 bases are a match to TRBD1. CDR1 and CDR2 from the germline V gene are LNHDA and SQIVND (reference sequence). The CDR3 is 15 amino acids. The V and J ends lost 5 bases and 6 bases, in that order; junction bases with no gene match: 11.

V usage is TRBV20-1 and J usage is TRBJ1-1; 7 bases match TRBD1. The CDR3 spans 11 residues. The germline V gene has CDR1 DFQATT and CDR2 SNEGSKA (reference sequence). V dropped 2 bases and J dropped 10; count of bases not matched to a gene: 4. CDR3 nucleotides: TGCAGTGCTAGACCCCAGGGGGTAGCTTTCTTT. Protein: CSARPQGVAFF.

This clone has a handful of counts. V is TRBV5-1 and J is TRBJ2-7, with D perhaps matching TRBD1 (5 bases). CDR3 length: 19 residues. Trimming stripped 0 bases from V and 0 bases from J, with 22 bases between. CDR1 is SGHRS, CDR2 YFSETQ, per germline. In DNA, the CDR3 is TGCGCCAGCAGCTTGGCCAAATCCGTAGGGGTGGGAAGCTCCTACGAGCAGTACTTC. Its protein is CASSLAKSVGVGSSYEQYF. The full variable domain, completed using reference TRBV5-1 and TRBJ2-7, is KAGVTQTPRYLIKTRGQQVTLSCSPISGHRSVSWYQQTPGQGLQFLFEYFSETQRNKGNFPGRFSGRQFSNSRSEMNVSTLELGDSALYLCASSLAKSVGVGSSYEQYFGPGTRLTVT.